This is a list of T cell receptor beta chains from one sample in a study of shared clonotypes between healthy human individuals. The protocol was immunoSEQ multiplex PCR, while the TCRdb copy is restricted to in-frame clones and leaves out a portion. The repertoire holds about 480,000 clones, with almost 80% as singletons. The sequenced sample consisted of PBMCs. The receptors originated from a middle-aged woman in good health. Some clones in this sample may be carry-over from other donors' samples. CDR3s include the opening cysteine and the closing phenylalanine or tryptophan. D genes are given only for firm matches. Size is omitted from some rows. Given values are once, few, many or a class for expanded clones.

d_call: .; clone_size: .; v_call: TRBV6-5; j_call: TRBJ2-7; cdr3_aa: CASSYSIPSPTHEQYF; cdr3_nt: TGTGCCAGCAGTTACTCGATCCCCAGTCCCACCCACGAGCAGTACTTC
d_call: TRBD1; clone_size: .; v_call: TRBV6-6; j_call: TRBJ2-7; cdr3_aa: CASRPGQGAVYEQYF; cdr3_nt: TGTGCCAGCAGACCGGGACAGGGGGCAGTCTACGAGCAGTACTTC
d_call: .; clone_size: .; v_call: TRBV28; j_call: TRBJ1-5; cdr3_aa: CASSSGSHYIPPQHF; cdr3_nt: TGTGCCAGCAGTTCCGGTAGTCACTACATCCCGCCCCAGCATTTT
d_call: .; clone_size: many; v_call: TRBV9; j_call: TRBJ1-2; cdr3_aa: CASSVDLRQIDGYTF; cdr3_nt: TGTGCCAGCAGCGTAGATCTCCGGCAGATAGATGGCTACACCTTC
d_call: TRBD2; clone_size: .; v_call: TRBV7-2; j_call: TRBJ2-7; cdr3_aa: CASSSPRGLAGTGEQYF; cdr3_nt: TGTGCCAGCAGCTCACCTCGCGGACTAGCGGGAACCGGCGAGCAGTACTTC
d_call: .; clone_size: once; v_call: TRBV5-5; j_call: TRBJ1-6; cdr3_aa: CASSLAGNNYNSPLHF; cdr3_nt: TGTGCCAGCAGCTTGGCCGGGAACAACTATAATTCACCCCTCCACTTT
d_call: .; clone_size: .; v_call: TRBV7-9; j_call: TRBJ1-2; cdr3_aa: CASLNQGRDGYTF; cdr3_nt: TGTGCCAGTTTAAACCAGGGACGAGATGGCTACACCTTC
d_call: .; clone_size: many; v_call: TRBV5-4; j_call: TRBJ2-7; cdr3_aa: CASSFGGLGEQYF; cdr3_nt: TGTGCCAGCAGCTTTGGGGGGCTGGGCGAGCAGTACTTC
d_call: .; clone_size: .; v_call: TRBV19; j_call: TRBJ2-7; cdr3_aa: CASSAGTPSSYEQYF; cdr3_nt: TGTGCCAGTAGTGCTGGGACTCCGAGCTCCTACGAGCAGTACTTC
d_call: .; clone_size: .; v_call: TRBV4-2; j_call: TRBJ2-6; cdr3_aa: CASSQDAGSGANVLTF; cdr3_nt: TGTGCCAGCAGCCAAGACGCGGGCTCTGGGGCCAACGTCCTGACTTTC
d_call: .; clone_size: many; v_call: TRBV5-1; j_call: TRBJ2-2; cdr3_aa: CASSSLALGELFF; cdr3_nt: TGCGCCAGCAGCTCCCTAGCGTTAGGGGAGCTGTTTTTT
d_call: .; clone_size: .; v_call: TRBV18; j_call: TRBJ2-5; cdr3_aa: CASSPKTSKETQYF; cdr3_nt: TGTGCCAGCTCACCAAAGACTAGTAAGGAGACCCAGTACTTC
d_call: .; clone_size: few; v_call: TRBV4-3; j_call: TRBJ2-1; cdr3_aa: CASSQRGGEEQFF; cdr3_nt: TGCGCCAGCAGCCAGAGGGGGGGTGAGGAGCAGTTCTTC
d_call: TRBD1; clone_size: .; v_call: TRBV6-4; j_call: TRBJ2-2; cdr3_aa: CASSERDRDTGELFF; cdr3_nt: TGTGCCAGCAGTGAGCGGGACAGGGACACCGGGGAGCTGTTTTTT
d_call: TRBD2; clone_size: .; v_call: TRBV28; j_call: TRBJ2-5; cdr3_aa: CASSAGLSPLETQYF; cdr3_nt: TGTGCCAGCAGCGCGGGACTATCCCCGTTGGAGACCCAGTACTTC
d_call: TRBD1; clone_size: .; v_call: TRBV2; j_call: TRBJ1-5; cdr3_aa: CATQGTGGSEQPQHF; cdr3_nt: TGTGCCACCCAAGGAACAGGGGGCTCAGAGCAGCCCCAGCATTTT
d_call: .; clone_size: .; v_call: TRBV28; j_call: TRBJ2-1; cdr3_aa: CASSFGGAGQPNNEQFF; cdr3_nt: TGTGCCAGCAGTTTTGGCGGGGCTGGTCAGCCTAACAATGAGCAGTTCTTC
d_call: TRBD2; clone_size: .; v_call: TRBV5-1; j_call: TRBJ2-7; cdr3_aa: CASSLVGSGLTYEQYF; cdr3_nt: TGCGCCAGCAGCTTGGTGGGTAGCGGGCTAACCTACGAGCAGTACTTC
d_call: .; clone_size: many; v_call: TRBV6-4; j_call: TRBJ2-1; cdr3_aa: CASSDRDNNEQFF; cdr3_nt: TGTGCCAGCAGTGACCGGGACAACAATGAGCAGTTCTTC
d_call: .; clone_size: .; v_call: TRBV2; j_call: TRBJ1-6; cdr3_aa: CASSPNWWPLHF; cdr3_nt: TGTGCCAGCAGCCCCAATTGGTGGCCCCTCCACTTT
d_call: .; clone_size: .; v_call: TRBV27; j_call: TRBJ2-7; cdr3_aa: CASRPDGTLEQYF; cdr3_nt: TGTGCCAGCAGGCCCGACGGGACGTTAGAGCAGTACTTC
d_call: TRBD2; clone_size: .; v_call: TRBV28; j_call: TRBJ2-7; cdr3_aa: CASPPTGTSYEQYF; cdr3_nt: TGTGCCAGTCCGCCTACCGGGACTAGCTACGAGCAGTACTTC
d_call: .; clone_size: .; v_call: TRBV6-6; j_call: TRBJ1-1; cdr3_aa: CASSYSTTGVEAFF; cdr3_nt: TGTGCCAGCAGTTACTCGACAACTGGGGTCGAAGCTTTCTTT
d_call: .; clone_size: .; v_call: TRBV30; j_call: TRBJ2-3; cdr3_aa: CAWSVAQGLRGTQYF; cdr3_nt: TGTGCCTGGAGTGTAGCTCAGGGCCTGCGAGGTACGCAGTATTTT
d_call: .; clone_size: .; v_call: TRBV5-6; j_call: TRBJ1-3; cdr3_aa: CASSPGSGNTIYF; cdr3_nt: TGTGCCAGCAGCCCCGGCTCTGGAAACACCATATATTTT
d_call: .; clone_size: .; v_call: TRBV7-3; j_call: TRBJ2-7; cdr3_aa: CASSLNGPPSSYEQYF; cdr3_nt: TGTGCCAGCAGCTTAAATGGCCCGCCGAGCTCCTACGAGCAGTACTTC
d_call: .; clone_size: .; v_call: TRBV15; j_call: TRBJ2-3; cdr3_aa: CATSRDTDTQYF; cdr3_nt: TGTGCCACCAGCAGAGATACAGATACGCAGTATTTT
d_call: TRBD2; clone_size: once; v_call: TRBV19; j_call: TRBJ2-3; cdr3_aa: CASSAGLAGEGDTQYF; cdr3_nt: TGTGCCAGTAGTGCGGGACTAGCGGGAGAGGGAGATACGCAGTATTTT
d_call: TRBD1; clone_size: .; v_call: TRBV5-1; j_call: TRBJ1-1; cdr3_aa: CASSFDRVGEAFF; cdr3_nt: TGCGCCAGCAGCTTCGACAGGGTAGGTGAAGCTTTCTTT
d_call: TRBD2; clone_size: .; v_call: TRBV9; j_call: TRBJ2-1; cdr3_aa: CASSAKVPGLAPISSYNEQFF; cdr3_nt: TGTGCCAGCAGCGCCAAGGTCCCGGGACTAGCGCCCATAAGCTCCTACAATGAGCAGTTCTTC
d_call: .; clone_size: many; v_call: TRBV19; j_call: TRBJ1-5; cdr3_aa: CASRTPGAGGSNQPQHF; cdr3_nt: TGTGCCAGTAGGACCCCAGGGGCTGGGGGGAGCAATCAGCCCCAGCATTTT
d_call: TRBD2; clone_size: many; v_call: TRBV4-1; j_call: TRBJ2-3; cdr3_aa: CASSQLWTSGSADTQYF; cdr3_nt: TGCGCCAGCAGCCAATTATGGACTAGCGGGAGCGCAGATACGCAGTATTTT
d_call: .; clone_size: once; v_call: TRBV28; j_call: TRBJ1-4; cdr3_aa: CASSSAGLNEKLFF; cdr3_nt: TGTGCCAGCAGTTCCGCGGGGCTTAATGAAAAACTGTTTTTT
d_call: TRBD1; clone_size: .; v_call: TRBV27; j_call: TRBJ1-2; cdr3_aa: CASSFGQGDYGYTF; cdr3_nt: TGTGCCAGCAGTTTCGGGCAGGGGGACTATGGCTACACCTTC
d_call: .; clone_size: .; v_call: TRBV29-1; j_call: TRBJ1-1; cdr3_aa: CSGSSTGVNTEAFF; cdr3_nt: TGCAGCGGATCCTCGACAGGAGTGAACACTGAAGCTTTCTTT
d_call: .; clone_size: .; v_call: TRBV13; j_call: TRBJ2-5; cdr3_aa: CASSLEVGETQYF; cdr3_nt: TGTGCCAGCAGCTTAGAAGTCGGTGAGACCCAGTACTTC
d_call: .; clone_size: .; v_call: TRBV7-2; j_call: TRBJ2-5; cdr3_aa: CASSLDQGRQTQYF; cdr3_nt: TGTGCCAGCAGCTTAGACCAGGGGCGGCAGACCCAGTACTTC
d_call: .; clone_size: .; v_call: TRBV10-1; j_call: TRBJ1-1; cdr3_aa: CASSESTGFEAFF; cdr3_nt: TGCGCCAGCAGTGAGTCGACCGGGTTTGAAGCTTTCTTT
d_call: .; clone_size: .; v_call: TRBV4-1; j_call: TRBJ2-5; cdr3_aa: CASSQGTGLGETQYF; cdr3_nt: TGCGCCAGCAGCCAAGGAACGGGGCTAGGGGAGACCCAGTACTTC
d_call: .; clone_size: .; v_call: TRBV6-1; j_call: TRBJ2-1; cdr3_aa: CASSHRGGNEQFF; cdr3_nt: TGTGCCAGCAGTCACAGGGGAGGCAATGAGCAGTTCTTC
d_call: .; clone_size: .; v_call: TRBV6-1; j_call: TRBJ1-6; cdr3_aa: CASSEYGGSNSPLHF; cdr3_nt: TGTGCCAGCAGTGAATATGGGGGTTCTAATTCACCCCTCCACTTT
d_call: .; clone_size: .; v_call: TRBV30; j_call: TRBJ1-2; cdr3_aa: CAWSVRGAQNNYGYTF; cdr3_nt: TGTGCCTGGAGTGTACGAGGGGCCCAGAATAACTATGGCTACACCTTC
d_call: TRBD2; clone_size: .; v_call: TRBV5-4; j_call: TRBJ2-7; cdr3_aa: CASSWDGGRASEQYF; cdr3_nt: TGTGCCAGCAGCTGGGATGGGGGGAGGGCATCCGAGCAGTACTTC
d_call: .; clone_size: .; v_call: TRBV11-1; j_call: TRBJ2-1; cdr3_aa: CASSLGYNEQFF; cdr3_nt: TGTGCCAGCAGCTTGGGATACAATGAGCAGTTCTTC
d_call: TRBD2; clone_size: .; v_call: TRBV7-2; j_call: TRBJ2-1; cdr3_aa: CASSLALAGAHEQFF; cdr3_nt: TGTGCCAGCAGCTTAGCGCTGGCGGGAGCCCATGAGCAGTTCTTC
d_call: .; clone_size: .; v_call: TRBV5-1; j_call: TRBJ2-3; cdr3_aa: CASSLDRNTDTQYF; cdr3_nt: TGCGCCAGCAGCTTGGACAGGAACACAGATACGCAGTATTTT
d_call: .; clone_size: .; v_call: TRBV5-5; j_call: TRBJ1-2; cdr3_aa: CASSSGSRPSYGYTF; cdr3_nt: TGTGCCAGCAGCTCAGGCAGCAGGCCTAGCTATGGCTACACCTTC
d_call: .; clone_size: once; v_call: TRBV28; j_call: TRBJ1-3; cdr3_aa: CASSSPGGSGNTIYF; cdr3_nt: TGTGCCAGCAGTTCTCCGGGGGGGTCGGGAAACACCATATATTTT
d_call: .; clone_size: .; v_call: TRBV5-4; j_call: TRBJ2-3; cdr3_aa: CASSLELGATSTDTQYF; cdr3_nt: TGTGCCAGCAGCTTGGAGCTAGGGGCAACTAGCACAGATACGCAGTATTTT
d_call: TRBD2; clone_size: .; v_call: TRBV14; j_call: TRBJ2-7; cdr3_aa: CASSHQLAGEGQYF; cdr3_nt: TGTGCCAGCAGCCACCAACTAGCGGGAGAGGGGCAGTACTTC
d_call: TRBD1; clone_size: .; v_call: TRBV5-6; j_call: TRBJ2-7; cdr3_aa: CASSYRGHHEQYF; cdr3_nt: TGTGCCAGCAGCTACAGGGGTCACCACGAGCAGTACTTC
d_call: .; clone_size: .; v_call: TRBV5-1; j_call: TRBJ2-7; cdr3_aa: CASSLVGDLEQYF; cdr3_nt: TGCGCCAGCAGCTTGGTGGGGGATCTGGAGCAGTACTTC
d_call: .; clone_size: .; v_call: TRBV11-2; j_call: TRBJ2-7; cdr3_aa: CASSLVYYEQYF; cdr3_nt: TGTGCCAGCAGCTTAGTATACTACGAGCAGTACTTC
d_call: .; clone_size: .; v_call: TRBV19; j_call: TRBJ2-1; cdr3_aa: CASRPSWTYNEQFF; cdr3_nt: TGTGCCAGTAGACCCTCTTGGACATACAATGAGCAGTTCTTC
d_call: TRBD1; clone_size: .; v_call: TRBV18; j_call: TRBJ2-7; cdr3_aa: CASSPREQGTEQYF; cdr3_nt: TGTGCCAGCTCACCGAGGGAACAGGGGACCGAGCAGTACTTC
d_call: TRBD1; clone_size: .; v_call: TRBV7-7; j_call: TRBJ2-1; cdr3_aa: CASSLTTGASYNEQFF; cdr3_nt: TGTGCCAGCAGCTTAACCACAGGGGCCTCATACAATGAGCAGTTCTTC
d_call: .; clone_size: .; v_call: TRBV19; j_call: TRBJ1-1; cdr3_aa: CASSIRQANTEAFF; cdr3_nt: TGTGCCAGTAGTATCCGACAGGCAAACACTGAAGCTTTCTTT
d_call: .; clone_size: .; v_call: TRBV27; j_call: TRBJ2-7; cdr3_aa: CASSLSRSYEQYF; cdr3_nt: TGTGCCAGCAGTTTGTCCCGATCCTACGAGCAGTACTTC
d_call: .; clone_size: .; v_call: TRBV5-6; j_call: TRBJ1-1; cdr3_aa: CASSLGFRRLNTEAFF; cdr3_nt: TGTGCCAGCAGCTTGGGATTTCGTAGGTTGAACACTGAAGCTTTCTTT
d_call: .; clone_size: .; v_call: TRBV5-6; j_call: TRBJ2-3; cdr3_aa: CASSFLLRDRDTQYF; cdr3_nt: TGTGCCAGCAGCTTCCTACTGAGGGATCGGGATACGCAGTATTTT